This paragraph covers one T cell receptor (beta chain) sequence. Unmatched junction bases numbered 6, after V lost 4 bases and J lost 1 base. The CDR3 runs 15 residues. Germline CDR1 reads SGHDT; CDR2 reads YYEEEE. At deep level, the assay was performed. Some clones are missing from TCRdb's copy, which holds only in-frame ones; the method was immunoSEQ multiplex PCR. This sample has millions of clones, with roughly 95% found just once. From CD4+ cells came CD45RA+ naive and CD45RA-negative memory subsets. The sample comes from a study of shared clonotypes between healthy human individuals. The specimen was naive CD4+ T cells sorted from blood. Stated subset: CD45RA+ positively selected. The genes are TRBV5-6 and TRBJ2-3, with 7 bases lining up with TRBD1. This clonotype was sampled from a man younger than 35 in good health. The CDR3 sequence is CASSLRQGGTDTQYF. The CDR3 DNA reads TGTGCCAGCAGCCTTAGACAGGGCGGCACAGATACGCAGTATTTT.